This TCR beta chain was obtained from a study of blood T cell repertoires in COVID-19. Study information: T cells, B-cell-depleted T cells, or PBMCs provided the cDNA or gDNA that served as material.

Germline V CDR1 and CDR2: MDHEN, SYDVKM. The CDR3 runs to 13 residues. V was clipped by 2 bases and J by 5 bases, with 7 bases between them. Produced via immunoSEQ multiplex PCR; TCRdb's table is partial and in-frame only. The sample has around 190,000 clones, about 82% seen once. Membership in each cohort depended on participant-reported clinical history. The rearrangement joins TRBV28 to TRBJ1-3; unclear D gene. The sequencing input was PBMCs or T cells enriched from blood (not recorded which). The sequence was obtained from a man in his forties with acute COVID-19. Written as DNA, the CDR3 is TGTGCCAGCAGTTTAGGAGGGCGAAACACCATATATTTT. Protein: CASSLGGRNTIYF.